This T cell receptor beta chain derives from a study of beta chain features in type 1 diabetes. J gave up 8 bases and V 1 base, and 6 bases lay outside the gene matches. Germline lookup yields CDR1 MDHEN and CDR2 SYDVKM. CDR3 size: 15 residues. Every bit of the isolated RNA underwent reverse transcription, so sequencing read expressed TCRB transcripts. Clones were sequenced by immunoSEQ multiplex PCR, and TCRdb holds only the in-frame ones, with some missing. The sample has around 300,000 clones, about 8.5% seen once. This clone came up a few times. V and J are TRBV28 and TRBJ2-1; 9 bases fit TRBD1. This receptor was taken from a woman between 18 and 29 years old in good health. Specimen: central memory CD4+ T cells from blood. The CDR3 nucleotides read TGTGCCAGCAGTTTATACGGGACAGGGCCTTATGAGCAGTTCTTC. Translated, it gives CASSLYGTGPYEQFF.